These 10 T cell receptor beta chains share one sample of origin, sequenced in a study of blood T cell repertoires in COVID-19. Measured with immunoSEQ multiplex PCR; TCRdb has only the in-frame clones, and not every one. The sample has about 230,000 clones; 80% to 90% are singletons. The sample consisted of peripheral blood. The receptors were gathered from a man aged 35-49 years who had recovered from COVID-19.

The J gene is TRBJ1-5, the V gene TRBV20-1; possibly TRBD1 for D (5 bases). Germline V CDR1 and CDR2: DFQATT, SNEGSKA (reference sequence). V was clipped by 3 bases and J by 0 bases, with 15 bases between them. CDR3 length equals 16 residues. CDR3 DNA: TGCAGTGCTAGTGGTCCAGGGTGGTATAGCAATCAGCCCCAGCATTTT. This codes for CSASGPGWYSNQPQHF.

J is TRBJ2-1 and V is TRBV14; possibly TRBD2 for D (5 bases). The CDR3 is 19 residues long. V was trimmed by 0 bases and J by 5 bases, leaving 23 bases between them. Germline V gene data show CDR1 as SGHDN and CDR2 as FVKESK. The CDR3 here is CASSQDWIESLADNNEQFF. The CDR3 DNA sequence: TGTGCCAGCAGCCAAGATTGGATCGAGAGTCTAGCAGACAACAATGAGCAGTTCTTC.

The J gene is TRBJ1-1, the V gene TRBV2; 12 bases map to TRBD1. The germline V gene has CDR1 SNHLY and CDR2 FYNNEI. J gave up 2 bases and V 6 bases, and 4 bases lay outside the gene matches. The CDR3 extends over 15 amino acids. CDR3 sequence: CASRRGQGANTEAFF. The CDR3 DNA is TGTGCCAGCAGGCGGGGACAGGGGGCAAACACTGAAGCTTTCTTT.

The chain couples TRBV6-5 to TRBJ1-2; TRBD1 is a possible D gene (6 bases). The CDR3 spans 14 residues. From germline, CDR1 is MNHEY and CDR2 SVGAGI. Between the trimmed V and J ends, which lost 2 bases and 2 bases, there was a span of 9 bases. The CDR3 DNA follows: TGTGCCAGCAGTTACGCAGGGGTCAACTATGGCTACACCTTC. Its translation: CASSYAGVNYGYTF.

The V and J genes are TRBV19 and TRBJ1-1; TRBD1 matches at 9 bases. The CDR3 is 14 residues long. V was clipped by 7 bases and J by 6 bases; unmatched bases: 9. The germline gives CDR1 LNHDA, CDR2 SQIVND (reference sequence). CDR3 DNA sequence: TGTGCCAGTATCAGCCCGGGACAGGGTGCTGAAGCTTTCTTT. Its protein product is CASISPGQGAEAFF. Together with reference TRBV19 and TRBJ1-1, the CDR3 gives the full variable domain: DGGITQSPKYLFRKEGQNVTLSCEQNLNHDAMYWYRQDPGQGLRLIYYSQIVNDFQKGDIAEGYSVSREKKESFPLTVTSAQKNPTAFYLCASISPGQGAEAFFGQGTRLTVV.

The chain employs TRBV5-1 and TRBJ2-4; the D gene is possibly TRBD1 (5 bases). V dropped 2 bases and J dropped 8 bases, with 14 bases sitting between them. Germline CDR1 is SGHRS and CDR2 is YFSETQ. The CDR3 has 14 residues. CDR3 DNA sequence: TGCGCCAGCAGCTTAAGGGGATCTAATGACATTCAGTACTTC. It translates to CASSLRGSNDIQYF.

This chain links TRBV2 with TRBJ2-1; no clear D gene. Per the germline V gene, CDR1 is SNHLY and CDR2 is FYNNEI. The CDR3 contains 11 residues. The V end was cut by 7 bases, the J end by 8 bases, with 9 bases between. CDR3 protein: CASTLADEQFF. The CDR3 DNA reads TGTGCCAGCACCCTGGCGGATGAGCAGTTCTTC.

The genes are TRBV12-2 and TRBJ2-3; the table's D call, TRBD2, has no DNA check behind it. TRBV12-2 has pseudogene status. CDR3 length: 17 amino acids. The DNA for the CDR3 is TGTGCAAGTCGCTCCTCCGGGACTAGCGGGAGGTCAGATACGCAGTATTTT. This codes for CASRSSGTSGRSDTQYF.

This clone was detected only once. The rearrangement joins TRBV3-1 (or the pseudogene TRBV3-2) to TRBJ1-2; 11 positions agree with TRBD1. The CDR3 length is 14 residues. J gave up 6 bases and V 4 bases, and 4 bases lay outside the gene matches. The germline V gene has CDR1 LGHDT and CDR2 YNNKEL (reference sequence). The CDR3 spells CASSPWDRGDGYTF. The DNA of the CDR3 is TGTGCCAGCAGCCCATGGGACAGGGGGGATGGCTACACCTTC.

CDR3 sequence reads: CASSTGDEAFF. The CDR3 bases are TGTGCCAGTAGTACGGGGGATGAAGCTTTCTTT. The chain uses TRBV19 and TRBJ1-1, with D possibly matching TRBD1 (5 bases). CDR3 length: 11 residues. The germline V gene encodes CDR1 LNHDA and CDR2 SQIVND (reference sequence). V dropped 4 bases and J dropped 7 bases, with 7 bases sitting between them.